The clone carrying this T cell receptor beta chain was detected once. What it recognizes is unknown. The junction does not match germline at one end; this may be a read error. This CDR3 is built from 16 residues. CDR1 SEHNR and CDR2 FQNEAQ come from the germline V gene (reference sequence). This specimen comes from a study of breast tumors, draining lymph nodes, adjacent tissues. The lymph nodes were axillary draining lymph nodes from breast cancer patients. Findings of the study overall: Tumor TCR diversity was below lymph nodes but above nontumor tissue. Findings are consistent with lymph node origin and intratumoral expansion of most tumor T cells. Luminal-like breast cancer showed significantly higher tumor–nontumor repertoire similarity than basal-like. The lymph node origin of tumor T cells was framed as consistent with a hypothesis, not demonstrated.

MiXCR, run by TCRdb on the multiplex PCR reads, gives a single entry per CDR3 protein. The data hold about 180,000 distinct CDR3 sequences, with 30% to 35% observed a single time. The receptor was derived from a female donor with breast cancer. Some clones in this sample may be carry-over from other donors' samples. The rearrangement links TRBV7-9 to TRBJ1-1, with D perhaps TRBD1 (6 bases). Sequencing input: axillary lymph node tissue. For the CDR3, the DNA is TGTGCCAGCAGCTTAGTGGGGCCGGGGGGGGCGGTTGAACCTTTCTTT. It codes for CASSLVGPGGAVEPFF.